The source of this TCR beta chain is a study of blood T cell repertoires in COVID-19. Across the whole study: There were acute and convalescent COVID-19 samples, and they came from the United States, Italy and Spain. The analysed material was cDNA or gDNA that came from T cells, B-cell-depleted T cells, or PBMCs.

The data were produced by immunoSEQ multiplex PCR, yet TCRdb's version contains in-frame clones alone and is incomplete. The sample yields more than 150,000 clones, around 90% seen once. In Cohort 3, a recovered donor had either two negative PCRs, clearance, or symptom resolution. The germline CDR1 and CDR2 sequences are MNHEY and SVGEGT. The CDR3 extends over 17 amino acids. Trimming cost V 5 bases and J 7 bases, with 24 bases left between them. What was sequenced was PBMCs or T cells enriched from blood (not recorded which). The chain carries TRBV6-2 or TRBV6-3 and TRBJ2-1; weak D call: TRBD1 (6 bases). The clonotype was recovered from a woman aged 30 to 39 who had recovered from COVID-19. This chain's CDR3 is CASSHPRTEVRGNEQFF. CDR3 nucleotide sequence: TGTGCCAGCAGTCACCCGCGTACTGAAGTAAGGGGGAATGAGCAGTTCTTC.